A selection of T cell receptor beta chains follows, all from one sample in a study of breast tumors, draining lymph nodes, adjacent tissues. MiXCR, run by TCRdb on the multiplex PCR reads, gives a single entry per CDR3 protein. This sample has around 70,000 distinct CDR3 sequences, with around two fifths found just once. The specimen sequenced was breast tumor tissue. The receptors were sampled from a female donor with breast cancer. Some clones in this sample may be carry-over from other donors' samples. CDR3s include the opening cysteine and the closing phenylalanine or tryptophan. The order of the fields is V gene, D gene, clone size, J gene, CDR3 DNA, CDR3 protein. The D gene is left open where the match is weak. Rows give clone size only sometimes, using once, few, many, or a class for an expanded clone.

v_call: TRBV2
d_call: .
clone_size: .
j_call: TRBJ1-5
cdr3_nt: TGTGCCAGCAGTGTGGGGGGAGTGGGCAATCAGCCCCAGCATTTT
cdr3_aa: CASSVGGVGNQPQHF

v_call: TRBV5-5
d_call: TRBD1
clone_size: many
j_call: TRBJ2-5
cdr3_nt: TGTGCCAGCAGCTCCTGGACAGGGGAGGAGACCCAGTACTTC
cdr3_aa: CASSSWTGEETQYF

v_call: TRBV18
d_call: .
clone_size: .
j_call: TRBJ2-1
cdr3_nt: TGTGCCAGCTCACCACTAGTTACCTACAATGAGCAGTTCTTC
cdr3_aa: CASSPLVTYNEQFF

v_call: TRBV25-1
d_call: .
clone_size: .
j_call: TRBJ1-4
cdr3_nt: TGTGCCAGCAGAGACCCCGGGACACCGGATGAAAAACTGTTTTTT
cdr3_aa: CASRDPGTPDEKLFF

v_call: TRBV3-1
d_call: .
clone_size: many
j_call: TRBJ2-3
cdr3_nt: TGTGCCAGCAGCCAAGACCAAGGATGGGCAGATACGCAGTATTTT
cdr3_aa: CASSQDQGWADTQYF

v_call: TRBV24-1
d_call: .
clone_size: medium-sized
j_call: TRBJ2-6
cdr3_nt: TGTGCCACCAGTGATCCGGGAAGCTCTGGGGCCAACGTCCTGACTTTC
cdr3_aa: CATSDPGSSGANVLTF

v_call: TRBV6-5
d_call: .
clone_size: many
j_call: TRBJ2-1
cdr3_nt: TGTGCCAGCAGTCGACAGTTCTCCTACAATGAGCAGTTCTTC
cdr3_aa: CASSRQFSYNEQFF

v_call: TRBV6-1
d_call: TRBD2
clone_size: many
j_call: TRBJ2-5
cdr3_nt: TGTGCCAGCAGACGACTAGCGGGAAACCAAGAGACCCAGTACTTC
cdr3_aa: CASRRLAGNQETQYF

v_call: TRBV19
d_call: .
clone_size: many
j_call: TRBJ1-2
cdr3_nt: TGTGCCAGTAGTATTAGCGGGGTAGGAAGTTATGGCTACACCTTC
cdr3_aa: CASSISGVGSYGYTF

v_call: TRBV25-1
d_call: TRBD1
clone_size: many
j_call: TRBJ2-5
cdr3_nt: TGTGCCAGCAGCGGGACAGGGGTCCAAGAGACCCAGTACTTC
cdr3_aa: CASSGTGVQETQYF

v_call: TRBV6-1
d_call: TRBD2
clone_size: .
j_call: TRBJ2-5
cdr3_nt: TGTGCCAGCAGTCCAGGGACTAGCGGACGCCAAGAGACCCAGTACTTC
cdr3_aa: CASSPGTSGRQETQYF

v_call: TRBV20-1
d_call: TRBD2
clone_size: .
j_call: TRBJ2-1
cdr3_nt: TGCAGTGCTAGACTAACTAGCGGGGGGGCGCGGGCAGAGCAGTTCTTC
cdr3_aa: CSARLTSGGARAEQFF

v_call: TRBV6-1
d_call: TRBD2
clone_size: .
j_call: TRBJ2-1
cdr3_nt: TGTGCCACTAAGAGCGGGGGGGGAAACAATGAGCAGTTCTTC
cdr3_aa: CATKSGGGNNEQFF

v_call: TRBV7-2
d_call: .
clone_size: many
j_call: TRBJ1-5
cdr3_nt: TGTGCCAGCAGCTTAGGAGGGGCGCGGGGAGCCAATCAGCCCCAGCATTTT
cdr3_aa: CASSLGGARGANQPQHF

v_call: TRBV6-2/TRBV6-3
d_call: TRBD2
clone_size: .
j_call: TRBJ2-1
cdr3_nt: TGTGCCAGCAGCTCGACTAGCGGGGGGCCTGAAAGCTCCTACAATGAGCAGTTCTTC
cdr3_aa: CASSSTSGGPESSYNEQFF

v_call: TRBV24-1
d_call: TRBD1
clone_size: .
j_call: TRBJ1-2
cdr3_nt: TGTGCCACCAGTGAGCCCGGGACAGGGGTTAGCCGCACCTTC
cdr3_aa: CATSEPGTGVSRTF

v_call: TRBV5-1
d_call: TRBD1
clone_size: .
j_call: TRBJ2-2
cdr3_nt: TGCGCCAGCAGCTCGGACAGGGGGCGCGGGGAGCTGTTTTTT
cdr3_aa: CASSSDRGRGELFF

v_call: TRBV20-1
d_call: .
clone_size: .
j_call: TRBJ1-5
cdr3_nt: TGCAGTACTGTAGCGGGAGAGGTGTACCAGCCCCAGCATTTT
cdr3_aa: CSTVAGEVYQPQHF

v_call: TRBV6-5
d_call: .
clone_size: many
j_call: TRBJ2-1
cdr3_nt: TGTGCCAGCAGTTACAAACTAGGAGTCAATGAGCAGTTCTTC
cdr3_aa: CASSYKLGVNEQFF

v_call: TRBV6-5
d_call: TRBD2
clone_size: many
j_call: TRBJ2-1
cdr3_nt: TGTGCCAGCAGTTATGTGGGTAGCGGGAGCTCCTACAATGAGCAGTTCTTC
cdr3_aa: CASSYVGSGSSYNEQFF

v_call: TRBV12-3/TRBV12-4
d_call: TRBD2
clone_size: many
j_call: TRBJ2-5
cdr3_nt: TGTGCCAGCAGCCCCGAGCGGGGCGGCCAAGAGACCCAGTACTTC
cdr3_aa: CASSPERGGQETQYF

v_call: TRBV5-1
d_call: TRBD2
clone_size: .
j_call: TRBJ2-7
cdr3_nt: TGCGCCAGCAATGGACTAGCGGGAGGAGACGCCCACGAGCAGTACTTC
cdr3_aa: CASNGLAGGDAHEQYF

v_call: TRBV12-3/TRBV12-4
d_call: .
clone_size: .
j_call: TRBJ1-4
cdr3_nt: TGTGCCAGCAGTGACAGTGAAAAACTGTTTTTT
cdr3_aa: CASSDSEKLFF

v_call: TRBV30
d_call: .
clone_size: many
j_call: TRBJ2-5
cdr3_nt: TGTGCCTGGACAGACGGTCTAGGGGCGAAGACCCAGTACTTC
cdr3_aa: CAWTDGLGAKTQYF

v_call: TRBV6-5
d_call: TRBD2
clone_size: many
j_call: TRBJ2-7
cdr3_nt: TGTGCCAGCAGTTATCACGGGGGGGCAGCCTACGAGCAGTACTTC
cdr3_aa: CASSYHGGAAYEQYF

v_call: TRBV6-6
d_call: TRBD1
clone_size: many
j_call: TRBJ2-7
cdr3_nt: TGTGCCAGCAGCCTCGCGGACAGGGATTTGGGCGAGCAGTACTTC
cdr3_aa: CASSLADRDLGEQYF

v_call: TRBV6-1
d_call: .
clone_size: .
j_call: TRBJ1-1
cdr3_nt: TGTGCCAGCAGTGAACGGACTAACACTGAAGCTTTCTTT
cdr3_aa: CASSERTNTEAFF

v_call: TRBV15
d_call: .
clone_size: many
j_call: TRBJ2-3
cdr3_nt: TGTGCCACCAGCAGAGATCTGCGGGGTGCAGATACGCAGTATTTT
cdr3_aa: CATSRDLRGADTQYF

v_call: TRBV13
d_call: .
clone_size: few
j_call: TRBJ2-4
cdr3_nt: TGTGCCAGCAACTTGCAGGGGGCCAAAAACATTCAGTACTTC
cdr3_aa: CASNLQGAKNIQYF

v_call: TRBV20-1
d_call: .
clone_size: many
j_call: TRBJ2-1
cdr3_nt: TGCAGTGCTAGACGAGCGGGACAGGTCAATGAGCAGTTCTTC
cdr3_aa: CSARRAGQVNEQFF

v_call: TRBV7-7
d_call: .
clone_size: many
j_call: TRBJ2-3
cdr3_nt: TGTGCTAGCAGCTCTACCGGGACAAAGAAAGCAGATACGCAGTATTTT
cdr3_aa: CASSSTGTKKADTQYF

v_call: TRBV12-3/TRBV12-4
d_call: .
clone_size: many
j_call: TRBJ2-6
cdr3_nt: TGTGCCAGCAGTTTCCGACCCCTATCTGGGGCCAACGTCCTGACTTTC
cdr3_aa: CASSFRPLSGANVLTF

v_call: TRBV28
d_call: .
clone_size: many
j_call: TRBJ2-7
cdr3_nt: TGTGCCAGCGGCAACTACGAGCAGTACTTC
cdr3_aa: CASGNYEQYF

v_call: TRBV20-1
d_call: .
clone_size: many
j_call: TRBJ2-2
cdr3_nt: TGCAGTGCTAGAGACAGGGCGGCCGGGGAGCTGTTTTTT
cdr3_aa: CSARDRAAGELFF

v_call: TRBV5-1
d_call: .
clone_size: .
j_call: TRBJ1-3
cdr3_nt: TGCGCCAGCAGCTTGGCCAAGACAGGAGGAAACACCATATATTTT
cdr3_aa: CASSLAKTGGNTIYF

v_call: TRBV19
d_call: .
clone_size: many
j_call: TRBJ1-5
cdr3_nt: TGTGCCAGCAAAGGGGTTGGCAATCAGCCCCAGCATTTT
cdr3_aa: CASKGVGNQPQHF

v_call: TRBV18
d_call: .
clone_size: many
j_call: TRBJ1-6
cdr3_nt: TGTGCCAGCTCACTACCCGTCCCAAATTCACCCCTCCACTTT
cdr3_aa: CASSLPVPNSPLHF

v_call: TRBV27
d_call: TRBD2
clone_size: .
j_call: TRBJ2-3
cdr3_nt: TGTGCCAGCAGTTCCCGACTAGCGGGGGGTAGCACAGATACGCAGTATTTT
cdr3_aa: CASSSRLAGGSTDTQYF

v_call: TRBV2
d_call: .
clone_size: many
j_call: TRBJ1-3
cdr3_nt: TGTGCCAGCAGTGACAGGAGCTCTGGAAACACCATATATTTT
cdr3_aa: CASSDRSSGNTIYF

v_call: TRBV11-3
d_call: .
clone_size: .
j_call: TRBJ1-4
cdr3_nt: TGTGCCAGCAGCCTCACAGGTGGGCATGAAAAACTGTTTTTT
cdr3_aa: CASSLTGGHEKLFF